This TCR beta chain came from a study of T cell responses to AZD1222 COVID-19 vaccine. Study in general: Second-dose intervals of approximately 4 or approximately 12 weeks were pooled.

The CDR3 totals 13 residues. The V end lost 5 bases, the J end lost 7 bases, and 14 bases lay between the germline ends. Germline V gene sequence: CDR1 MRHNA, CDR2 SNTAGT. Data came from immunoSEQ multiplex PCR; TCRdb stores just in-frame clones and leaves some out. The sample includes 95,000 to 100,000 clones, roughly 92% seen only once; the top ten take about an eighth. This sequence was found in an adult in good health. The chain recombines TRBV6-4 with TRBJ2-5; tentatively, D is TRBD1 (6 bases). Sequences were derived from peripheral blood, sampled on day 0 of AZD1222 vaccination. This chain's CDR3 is CASSSDRFGTQYF. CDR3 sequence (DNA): TGTGCCAGCAGTTCAGACAGGTTTGGGACCCAGTACTTC.